This is a list of T cell receptor beta chains from one sample in a study of shared clonotypes between healthy human individuals. Data came from immunoSEQ multiplex PCR; TCRdb stores just in-frame clones and leaves some out. This sample has some 1,600,000 clones, with about 98% found just once. The sequenced sample consisted of naive CD4+ T cells sorted from blood. The receptors were sampled from a man aged 25-40 years in good health. CDR3s include the opening cysteine and the closing phenylalanine or tryptophan. D genes are given only for firm matches. Expanded clones get a size class; other rows say once, few or many, or leave the size out.

V gene	D gene	clone size	J gene	CDR3 DNA	CDR3 protein
TRBV9	TRBD1	NA	TRBJ2-3	TGTGCCAGCAGCAAAGCGACAGGGGTTGTGTCTCGGTATCCCACAGATACGCAGTATTTT	CASSKATGVVSRYPTDTQYF
TRBV6-5	NA	NA	TRBJ2-2	TGTGCCAGCAGAATGGCTGGACTCCTCGGGGAGCTGTTTTTT	CASRMAGLLGELFF
TRBV2	NA	once	TRBJ1-4	TGTGCCAGCAAGAATCCCAGTCGCGGGGCGGCTAATGAAAAACTGTTTTTT	CASKNPSRGAANEKLFF
TRBV18	TRBD2	NA	TRBJ2-3	TGTGCCAGCTCACCTAGCGGGAGGGCGCAGTATTTT	CASSPSGRAQYF
TRBV11-3	NA	once	TRBJ1-5	TGTGCCAGCAGCAAGGGGAGGCCCCAGCATTTT	CASSKGRPQHF
TRBV27	TRBD2	NA	TRBJ2-2	TGTGCCAGCAGTTTTTGGAGGACTAGCGGGACCGGGGAGCTGTTTTTT	CASSFWRTSGTGELFF
TRBV5-4	TRBD2	NA	TRBJ2-1	TGTGCCAGCAGACGTCTAGCGGGAACCGTCTTCGGTGAGCAGTTCTTC	CASRRLAGTVFGEQFF
TRBV28	TRBD2	NA	TRBJ2-7	TGTGCCAGCAGGCCTATAGCGGGAGTAGGAGGCTACGAGCAGTACTTC	CASRPIAGVGGYEQYF
TRBV4-3	NA	NA	TRBJ1-3	TGCGCCAGCAGCCGAGGCTCTGGAAACACCATATATTTT	CASSRGSGNTIYF
TRBV15	NA	NA	TRBJ1-4	TGTGCCACCAGCCCGCCTATTAGAGGAGCCGAAAAACTGTTTTTT	CATSPPIRGAEKLFF
TRBV4-2	NA	NA	TRBJ2-7	TGTGCCAGCAGCCAAGATATGGCAGGAGCCTACGAGCAGTACTTC	CASSQDMAGAYEQYF
TRBV5-4	TRBD2	NA	TRBJ2-1	TGTGCCAGCAGCGCCAAAGCTAGCGGGAGTTCCTACAATGAGCAGTTCTTC	CASSAKASGSSYNEQFF
TRBV11-2	TRBD1	NA	TRBJ2-7	TGTGCCAGCAGCGGGACAGGGCCCTACGAGCAGTACTTC	CASSGTGPYEQYF
TRBV2	TRBD2	NA	TRBJ2-3	TGTGCCAGCAGTGAGACTAGCGGGACCACAGATACGCAGTATTTT	CASSETSGTTDTQYF
TRBV5-1	NA	NA	TRBJ1-1	TGCGCCAGCAGCTTCGCAGGGGCCGGGGTGAACACTGAAGCTTTCTTT	CASSFAGAGVNTEAFF
TRBV5-1	NA	NA	TRBJ2-1	TGCGCCAGCAGCCTGCAGTATAATGAGCAGTTCTTC	CASSLQYNEQFF
TRBV11-2	NA	NA	TRBJ1-3	TGTGCCAGCAGCTTTTCCTCTCTGAGGTCTGGAAACACCATATATTTT	CASSFSSLRSGNTIYF
TRBV28	NA	NA	TRBJ2-3	TGTGCCAGCAGTTTATTGGCAGATACGCAGTATTTT	CASSLLADTQYF
TRBV7-6	NA	once	TRBJ2-2	TGTGCCAGCAGCTTAGTTTCTGGGGGAACGAACACCGGGGAGCTGTTTTTT	CASSLVSGGTNTGELFF
TRBV9	NA	NA	TRBJ2-1	TGTGCCAGCAGCCTGACAGGCAATGAGCAGTTCTTC	CASSLTGNEQFF
TRBV6-1	NA	NA	TRBJ1-5	TGTGCCAGCAGTGCCCGGCAGGGAGACCAGCCCCAGCATTTT	CASSARQGDQPQHF
TRBV5-1	NA	NA	TRBJ2-1	TGCGCCAGCAGCCCTGGACAAAGCTCCTACAATGAGCAGTTCTTC	CASSPGQSSYNEQFF
TRBV6-5	NA	NA	TRBJ1-5	TGTGCCAGCAACCCAGAGGGTGGGTCGCGGCCCCAGCATTTT	CASNPEGGSRPQHF
TRBV29-1	NA	once	TRBJ2-2	TGCAGCGTTGACCTCAGGGTTGGCGGGGAGCTGTTTTTT	CSVDLRVGGELFF
TRBV4-1	NA	NA	TRBJ2-7	TGCGCCAGCAGCCAACCCGACAGGTTCTCCTACGAGCAGTACTTC	CASSQPDRFSYEQYF
TRBV15	TRBD2	NA	TRBJ2-2	TGTGCCACCAGCAGAGCTGGACTAGCGGGAGGGCCAGTCCTCGGGGAGCTGTTTTTT	CATSRAGLAGGPVLGELFF
TRBV5-1	NA	NA	TRBJ2-7	TGCGCCAGCAGCTTGGAAACTATTGGCGAGCAGTACTTC	CASSLETIGEQYF
TRBV5-1	NA	NA	TRBJ2-3	TGCGCCAGCAGCCCGGTGGGCTCTGGCACAGATACGCAGTATTTT	CASSPVGSGTDTQYF
TRBV7-2	NA	once	TRBJ2-5	TGTGCCAGCAGCTCGCGACAGGTAGAGACCCAGTACTTC	CASSSRQVETQYF
TRBV6-5	NA	NA	TRBJ2-1	TGTGCCAGCAGACGACCATCGTCCTACAATGAGCAGTTCTTC	CASRRPSSYNEQFF
TRBV7-8	NA	NA	TRBJ1-3	TGTGCCAGCAGCTTAGCAGGGGCTGGAAACACCATATATTTT	CASSLAGAGNTIYF